This is a list of T cell receptor beta chains from one sample in a study of T cell changes during pregnancy in multiple sclerosis. The assay was immunoSEQ multiplex PCR, and TCRdb's table has in-frame clones only and misses some. The top ten hold 0.75% to 1% of the sample, which has about 40,000 clones, 87% seen once. Source: CD4+ T cells from peripheral blood mononuclear cells, taken after pregnancy. The receptors here all came from a female donor with multiple sclerosis, enrolled in a pregnancy study. Each CDR3 is given with its conserved first and last residue.

J,V,length,CDR3
TRBJ1-1,TRBV7-8,15,CASSLNGQSTTEAFF
TRBJ2-7,TRBV5-1,17,CASSLYLAGPSSYEQYF
TRBJ2-3,TRBV11-2,14,CASSLEGVTDTQYF
TRBJ2-3,TRBV5-6,16,CASSPLRQGSVDTQYF
TRBJ1-4,TRBV27,18,CASSLRDGRFATNEKLFF
TRBJ2-3,TRBV14,19,CASSRKQGLPSTSTDTQYF
TRBJ2-7,TRBV28,14,CASSPPQTRDRVDF
TRBJ2-2,TRBV14,17,CASSRSIGTGRAGELFF
TRBJ1-2,TRBV5-1,15,CASSTLRQGADGYTF
TRBJ1-1,TRBV6-6,15,CASSPTRLRITEAFF
TRBJ2-7,TRBV7-2,14,CASSSGVVENEQYF
TRBJ2-6,TRBV2,14,CASSEVAGANVLTF
TRBJ2-3,TRBV5-1,15,CASSLGVGTGDTQYF
TRBJ1-2,TRBV28,15,CATGRDGAESYGYTF
TRBJ2-2,TRBV5-1,15,CASSRTGRGTGELFF
TRBJ2-7,TRBV15,15,CATSRDPSTGYEQYF
TRBJ1-1,TRBV11-2,16,CASSLGLRELDTEAFF
TRBJ1-1,TRBV7-9,15,CASSSAGLGTTEAFF
TRBJ1-2,TRBV15,12,CATSREGASYTF
TRBJ1-2,TRBV6-1,16,CASSEPASPLGYGYTF
TRBJ2-5,TRBV5-4,16,CASSPGLTPSEETQYF
TRBJ2-2,TRBV5-5,17,CASSPAPGQGSTGELFF
TRBJ2-3,TRBV7-8,16,CASSLGPSGGTDTQYF
TRBJ1-1,TRBV18,15,CASSPGGLMNTEAFF
TRBJ1-1,TRBV18,15,CASSQGGSGNTEAFF
TRBJ2-5,TRBV11-2,15,CASSAARDRGETQYF
TRBJ2-7,TRBV6-5,14,CASRASGAGYEQYF
TRBJ1-5,TRBV19,16,CASSIVPGAPNQPQHF
TRBJ2-5,TRBV5-4,16,CASSSGLAGAQETQYF
TRBJ2-1,TRBV7-6,16,CASSLGRLAGANEQFF
TRBJ1-2,TRBV18,13,CASSPGEDYGYTF
TRBJ1-2,TRBV6-4,13,CASSEGVGGRYTF
TRBJ2-3,TRBV9,15,CASSVGGQPEDTQYF
TRBJ2-5,TRBV27,19,CASSLFPAVGTGPGETQYF
TRBJ1-1,TRBV6-1,12,CASKPRNTEAFF
TRBJ2-2,TRBV5-1,15,CASSLLAGRTGELFF
TRBJ1-6,TRBV10-3,14,CAISTDRNNSPLHF
TRBJ2-3,TRBV19,12,CASSILPDTQYF
TRBJ1-4,TRBV7-9,14,CASSFGQAREKLFF
TRBJ1-3,TRBV6-5,16,CASSYLRHLSGNTIYF
TRBJ2-1,TRBV10-3,13,CAIRGGGIGEQFF
TRBJ2-3,TRBV4-3,16,CASSQGTSGYTDTQYF
TRBJ2-2,TRBV6-5,15,CASRTGGGMTGELFF
TRBJ1-2,TRBV6-5,16,CASSYGRTGALEGYTF
TRBJ1-1,TRBV7-9,16,CASSLGQGSGLTEAFF
TRBJ1-6,TRBV30,15,CAWSRDQGARSPLHF
TRBJ1-2,TRBV29-1,12,CSVEVGQGGYTF
TRBJ2-1,TRBV6-6,15,CASSSRDRVYNEQFF
TRBJ2-7,TRBV30,13,CAWKKRGIYEQYF
TRBJ1-4,TRBV5-6,15,CASSTTTQGNEKLFF
TRBJ2-5,TRBV7-3,14,CASSLRGGGETQYF
TRBJ2-3,TRBV7-9,18,CASSFRDISTTSTDTQYF
TRBJ1-2,TRBV28,13,CARRDRGNYGYTF
TRBJ1-4,TRBV6-5,14,CASSWGGGSEKLFF
TRBJ2-5,TRBV13,15,CASSSGTGGGETQYF